The clone carrying this T cell receptor (beta chain) was detected only a few times. This record comes from a study of control samples from healthy donors and cancer patients. Trimming pared 3 bases from V and 10 bases from J, leaving 9 bases between. The CDR3 contains 12 residues. Looked up from germline, CDR1 is LGHDT and CDR2 is YNNKEL (reference sequence). Clones were read by immunoSEQ multiplex PCR, and TCRdb kept only the in-frame ones, dropping some. The top ten clones hold around 3.5% of a sample with 100,000 to 120,000 clones, more than 75% of them seen once. This sequence originates from an older woman with lung cancer. Material for sequencing was PBMCs. This sequence joins TRBV3-1 (or the pseudogene TRBV3-2) and TRBJ2-2; TRBD1 or TRBD2 may be the D gene (5 bases each). This chain's CDR3 is CASSQGPLELFF. The CDR3 nucleotides read TGTGCCAGCAGCCAGGGACCGTTGGAGCTGTTTTTT.